Presented here are 31 T cell receptor beta chains from one specimen sequenced in a study of blood T cell repertoires in COVID-19. Libraries were prepared by immunoSEQ multiplex PCR; TCRdb keeps only in-frame clonotypes and omits some of them. The sample has around 250,000 clones; more than 70% are singletons. The sequenced sample consisted of PBMCs or T cells enriched from blood (not recorded which). These receptor sequences come from a woman aged 45-60 years who had recovered from COVID-19.

The chain has TRBV6-5 and TRBJ1-3; no firm D call. The CDR3 loop spans 16 amino acids. Trimming cost V 0 bases and J 4 bases, with 13 bases left between them. Germline V gene data show CDR1 as MNHEY and CDR2 as SVGAGI. The CDR3 loop is CASSYSWAGTGNTIYF. In nucleotides, the CDR3 is TGTGCCAGCAGTTACTCTTGGGCCGGAACGGGAAACACCATATATTTT.

The CDR3 nucleotides read TGTGCCAGCAGCTTGGTGGCTAGCGGGAGGGGTGACGAGCAGTACTTC. Encoded protein: CASSLVASGRGDEQYF. The chain employs TRBV5-6 and TRBJ2-7; 12 nucleotides line up with TRBD2. V lost 0 bases, J lost 5 bases, and 6 bases stayed unmatched. The CDR3 is 16 amino acids. Germline CDR1 and CDR2: SGHDT and YYEEEE.

This clone was recorded a few times. The chain links TRBV28 to TRBJ1-5; 7 bases align to TRBD1. CDR3 length: 15 amino acids. Germline V lookup: CDR1 MDHEN, CDR2 SYDVKM. Losses at the gene ends were 5 bases for V and 3 bases for J; bases not matched to a gene: 7. Written as DNA, the CDR3 is TGTGCCAGCAGTCCCCGGACAGGCTACAATCAGCCCCAGCATTTT. Translation gives CASSPRTGYNQPQHF.

The J gene is TRBJ1-1, the V gene TRBV12-3 or TRBV12-4; 7 positions match TRBD1. This CDR3 contains 13 residues. Trimming cost V 6 bases and J 8 bases; bases outside gene matches: 9. The CDR3 DNA reads as TGTGCCAGCAGCCCTAACAGGGGACGGGAAGCTTTCTTT. Translating it yields CASSPNRGREAFF.

This clone was picked up one time. V is TRBV6-2 or TRBV6-3 and J is TRBJ1-6, with TRBD1 identical over 7 bases. The CDR3 extends over 18 amino acids. With 5 bases clipped from V and 0 bases from J, the junction kept 10 bases outside the gene matches. Germline assignment: CDR1 MNHEY and CDR2 SVGEGT. CDR3 sequence: CASSPSRDRSSYNSPLHF. The CDR3 nucleotides read TGTGCCAGCAGTCCATCCAGGGACAGAAGCTCCTATAATTCACCCCTCCACTTT.

The chain has TRBV4-1 and TRBJ1-5; D might be TRBD1 (5 bases). The CDR3 totals 15 residues. Per germline, CDR1 MGHRA and CDR2 YSYEKL. Trimming removed 4 bases at V and 0 bases at J, with 10 bases between. The CDR3 here is CASSPQGSSNQPQHF. Written as DNA, the CDR3 is TGCGCCAGCAGCCCCCAGGGAAGTAGCAATCAGCCCCAGCATTTT.

The chain uses TRBV4-1 and TRBJ2-7; a weak D match, TRBD1 (5 bases). The CDR3 loop spans 14 amino acids. The V gene lost 1 base and the J gene lost 3 bases, with 10 bases spanning the gap. Germline values: CDR1 MGHRA, CDR2 YSYEKL. In DNA form, the CDR3 reads TGCGCCAGCAGCCAAGGGCCCAGGGACTACGAGCAGTACTTC. Protein: CASSQGPRDYEQYF.

The chain uses TRBV6-5 and TRBJ1-2; 7 nucleotides match TRBD1. Germline V lookup: CDR1 MNHEY, CDR2 SVGAGI. This CDR3 region has 12 residues. Losses at the gene ends were 6 bases for V and 7 bases for J; bases not matched to a gene: 5. The CDR3 DNA is TGTGCCAGCAGGACAGGGCTAGGTGGCTACACCTTC. The encoded protein is CASRTGLGGYTF.

The CDR3, as DNA: TGTGCCAGTAGTTCCTCCGGGACAGGGTTCGGAAACACCATATATTTT. Translating gives CASSSSGTGFGNTIYF. This chain connects TRBV19 to TRBJ1-3; 9 bases fit TRBD1. CDR3 length equals 16 residues. Per the germline V gene, CDR1 is LNHDA and CDR2 is SQIVND (reference sequence). Trimming removed 5 bases from V and 4 bases from J; junction bases left unmatched: 9.

This chain links TRBV30 with TRBJ2-5; 12 bases line up with TRBD2. The germline V gene has CDR1 GTSNPN and CDR2 SVGIG (reference sequence). The length of the CDR3 is 15 residues. V shed 5 bases, J shed 9 bases, and the junction held 13 bases outside the gene matches. The chain's CDR3 is CAWQNLAGGPPAQYF. The CDR3 nucleotides read TGTGCCTGGCAAAACCTAGCGGGGGGGCCCCCGGCCCAGTACTTC.

The chain has TRBV5-1 and TRBJ2-7; 8 bases are a match to TRBD1. Germline assignment: CDR1 SGHRS and CDR2 YFSETQ. V lost 0 bases and J lost 4; bases outside the gene matches: 3. This CDR3 comprises 14 residues. CDR3 DNA sequence: TGCGCCAGCAGCTTGGACAGGGGGAAGTACGAGCAGTACTTC. The encoded protein is CASSLDRGKYEQYF.

The chain employs TRBV5-1 and TRBJ1-2; TRBD1 might be the D (6 bases). CDR1 and CDR2 from the germline V gene are SGHRS and YFSETQ. V shed 0 bases and J shed 2 bases, with 14 bases lying between them. The CDR3 has 16 residues. CDR3 DNA sequence: TGCGCCAGCAGCTTGGTGGCGGGGGGCAGCAACTATGGCTACACCTTC. Amino acids: CASSLVAGGSNYGYTF.

This clone appeared many times. V gene TRBV9 combines with J gene TRBJ2-7; unclear D gene. Trimming stripped 0 bases from V and 2 bases from J, with 9 bases between. Per the germline V gene, CDR1 is SGDLS and CDR2 is YYNGEE. The CDR3 spans 14 residues. CDR3 nucleotide sequence: TGTGCCAGCAGCGTAGGGTTAGACACCTACGAGCAGTACTTC. Its protein product is CASSVGLDTYEQYF.

The chain uses TRBV12-3 or TRBV12-4 and TRBJ2-1, with unresolved D. The CDR3 has 13 residues. V shed 6 bases and J shed 4 bases, with 10 bases lying between them. This CDR3 reads CASSARAYNEQFF. DNA of the CDR3: TGTGCCAGCAGCGCCCGAGCGTACAATGAGCAGTTCTTC.

The rearrangement joins TRBV5-1 to TRBJ2-1, with 11 bases fitting TRBD2. The CDR3 extends over 14 amino acids. The trim removed 4 bases at V and 10 bases at J, leaving 7 bases unmatched. CDR1 is SGHRS and CDR2 is YFSETQ in the germline V gene. DNA of the CDR3: TGCGCCAGCAGCGCTATGACTAGCGGGATCGAGCAGTTCTTC. Amino acid sequence: CASSAMTSGIEQFF.

The J gene is TRBJ2-5, the V gene TRBV21-1; the table names TRBD2, a call not compared with the DNA. TRBV21-1 is a recognized pseudogene. The CDR3 runs to 15 residues. The chain's CDR3 is CASSKTSGRAKTQYF. The CDR3 DNA sequence: TGTGCCAGCAGCAAGACTAGCGGGAGGGCTAAGACCCAGTACTTC.

The J gene is TRBJ1-2, the V gene TRBV6-2 or TRBV6-3, with 8 bases identical to TRBD1. The V gene's germline CDR1 is MNHEY and CDR2 SVGEGT. The CDR3 is 18 amino acids. The V and J ends lost 6 bases and 8 bases, in that order; junction bases with no gene match: 23. CDR3 amino acids: CASSPIGTGGPLLRGYTF. The CDR3 DNA reads as TGTGCCAGCAGCCCTATCGGGACAGGAGGTCCTTTATTGCGAGGCTACACCTTC.

The chain couples TRBV5-1 to TRBJ1-2, with 7 nucleotides matching TRBD1. CDR1 SGHRS and CDR2 YFSETQ come from the germline V gene. V gave up 2 bases and J gave up 8 bases; unmatched junction bases: 12. The CDR3 is 15 amino acids. The CDR3 DNA reads TGCGCCAGCAGCTTCCGGACAGGAGGTGTACAAGGCTACACCTTC. It encodes CASSFRTGGVQGYTF.

V and J are TRBV4-1 and TRBJ2-1, with no clear D. CDR1 MGHRA and CDR2 YSYEKL come from the germline V gene. The CDR3 contains 14 residues. V lost 3 bases and J lost 5, with 11 bases in between. The CDR3 spells CASSHPTVDNEQFF. The CDR3 nucleotides are TGCGCCAGCAGCCACCCCACAGTGGACAATGAGCAGTTCTTC.

The chain carries TRBV5-1 and TRBJ2-7, with a tentative D call TRBD2 (6 bases). V lost 4 bases and J 0 bases, leaving 11 bases between the germline ends. In germline, CDR1 is SGHRS, CDR2 YFSETQ. The CDR3 has 14 amino acids. Here the CDR3 DNA reads TGCGCCAGCAGCCGCGGGACTCTCTCCTACGAGCAGTACTTC. Translating gives CASSRGTLSYEQYF.

The J gene is TRBJ1-5, the V gene TRBV4-1; D not resolved. The CDR3 extends over 14 amino acids. Deletions cut 0 bases from V and 5 bases from J, with 8 bases between. Germline V lookup: CDR1 MGHRA, CDR2 YSYEKL. CDR3 residues: CASSQDGRDQPQHF. DNA of the CDR3: TGCGCCAGCAGCCAAGATGGGAGGGATCAGCCCCAGCATTTT.

The rearrangement joins TRBV7-2 to TRBJ2-2, with D perhaps matching TRBD1 (6 bases). This CDR3 contains 14 residues. The V gene's germline CDR1 is SGHTA and CDR2 FQGNSA. The germline V and J ends were trimmed by 2 bases and 6 bases, with 10 bases remaining between them. The CDR3 coding sequence is TGTGCCAGCAGCTTAACAGGGTTGGCCGGGGAGCTGTTTTTT. Protein product: CASSLTGLAGELFF.

The chain uses TRBV28 and TRBJ2-1; D uncertain. The CDR3 covers 13 residues. Germline V gives CDR1 MDHEN, CDR2 SYDVKM. V lost 7 bases to trimming and J lost 1 base, with 8 bases between them. The CDR3 loop is CASTSRSYNEQFF. DNA for the CDR3: TGTGCCAGCACTAGTAGATCCTACAATGAGCAGTTCTTC. The full variable domain, with the rest looked up from reference TRBV28 and TRBJ2-1, is DVKVTQSSRYLVKRTGEKVFLECVQDMDHENMFWYRQDPGLGLRLIYFSYDVKMKEKGDIPEGYSVSREKKERFSLILESASTNQTSMYLCASTSRSYNEQFFGPGTRLTVL.

As DNA, the CDR3 is TGTGCCAGCATAGCGTCCGGGCAGAGTGTAGGATCACCCCTCCACTTT. Its translation is CASIASGQSVGSPLHF. This chain connects TRBV2 to TRBJ1-6, with D hard to call. This CDR3 is 16 amino acids long. Germline V CDR1 and CDR2: SNHLY, FYNNEI. V lost 7 bases and J lost 10, with 23 bases in between.

The CDR3 loop reads CASSGTGTGTGWDEQFF. DNA for the CDR3: TGTGCCAGCAGTGGCACAGGCACCGGGACAGGGTGGGATGAGCAGTTCTTC. The genes are TRBV6-1 and TRBJ2-1; 9 nucleotides line up with TRBD1. J lost 8 bases, V lost 4 bases, and 15 bases had no gene match. The germline CDR1 and CDR2 sequences are MNHNS and SASEGT. The CDR3 runs to 17 residues.

V and J are TRBV3-1 (or the pseudogene TRBV3-2) and TRBJ2-7; 14 bases line up with TRBD2. This CDR3 has 18 residues. CDR1 LGHDT and CDR2 YNNKEL come from the germline V gene (reference sequence). After removal of 4 bases from V and 3 bases from J, the junction contained 11 bases not matched to a gene. In nucleotides, the CDR3 is TGTGCCAGCAGCCCCAAGGGGTGGGGGACTAGCGGGAGCTACGAGCAGTACTTC. Encoded protein: CASSPKGWGTSGSYEQYF.

V gene TRBV11-2 combines with J gene TRBJ2-5; 11 positions match TRBD2. J gave up 3 bases and V 0 bases, and 9 bases lay outside the gene matches. In germline, CDR1 is SGHAT, CDR2 FQNNGV. CDR3 length: 18 residues. CDR3 DNA sequence: TGTGCCAGCAGCTTAGATCAAGGTCTAGCGGGAGGCAAAGAGACCCAGTACTTC. This sequence encodes CASSLDQGLAGGKETQYF.

The chain recombines TRBV27 with TRBJ1-3; no clear D. From germline, CDR1 is MNHEY and CDR2 SMNVEV (reference sequence). V was clipped by 8 bases and J by 2 bases, with 13 bases between them. This CDR3 has 14 amino acids. This chain's CDR3 is CASAAASTGNTIYF. The CDR3, as DNA: TGTGCCAGCGCCGCAGCGTCAACTGGAAACACCATATATTTT.

The V and J genes are TRBV6-6 and TRBJ2-2; 9 bases agree with TRBD2. V was clipped by 6 bases and J by 4 bases; unmatched bases: 21. The CDR3 length is 20 residues. Germline assignment: CDR1 MNHNY and CDR2 SVGAGI (reference sequence). The CDR3 DNA reads TGTGCCAGCAGCGGAGGGGGCGGGGGGGGACAGACCGCGCGCACCGGGGAGCTGTTTTTT. Translation gives CASSGGGGGGQTARTGELFF.

The CDR3 sequence is CASSQASGFTDTQYF. The CDR3 nucleotides are TGCGCCAGCAGCCAAGCTAGCGGGTTCACAGATACGCAGTATTTT. The V and J genes are TRBV4-3 and TRBJ2-3, with 8 nucleotides matching TRBD2. The junction had 2 bases not matched to a gene; V was cut back by 1 base and J by 2 bases. The germline CDR1 and CDR2 sequences are LGHNA and YSLEER. This CDR3 is 15 amino acids long.

Only a few counts were recorded for this clone. The genes are TRBV4-3 and TRBJ1-5; perhaps TRBD1 as D (5 bases). The CDR3 extends over 15 amino acids. Germline V gives CDR1 LGHNA, CDR2 YSLEER. Trimming cost V 1 base and J 2 bases, with 9 bases left between them. The CDR3 coding sequence is TGCGCCAGCAGCCAAGGAGTAGGGGGCAATCAGCCCCAGCATTTT. Its protein product is CASSQGVGGNQPQHF.